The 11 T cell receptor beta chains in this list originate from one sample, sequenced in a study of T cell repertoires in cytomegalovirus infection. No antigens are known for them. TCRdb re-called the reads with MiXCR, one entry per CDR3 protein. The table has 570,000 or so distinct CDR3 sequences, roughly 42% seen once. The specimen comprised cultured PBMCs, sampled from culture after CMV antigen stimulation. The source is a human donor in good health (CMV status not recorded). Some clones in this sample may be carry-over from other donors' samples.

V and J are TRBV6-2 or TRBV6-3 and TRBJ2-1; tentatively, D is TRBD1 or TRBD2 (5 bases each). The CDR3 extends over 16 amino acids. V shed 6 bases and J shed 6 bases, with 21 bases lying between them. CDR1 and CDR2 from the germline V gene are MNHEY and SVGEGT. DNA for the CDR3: TGTGCCAGCAGCTCCCTTGGGGCCAGACTATCCAATGAGCAGTTCTTC. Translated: CASSSLGARLSNEQFF.

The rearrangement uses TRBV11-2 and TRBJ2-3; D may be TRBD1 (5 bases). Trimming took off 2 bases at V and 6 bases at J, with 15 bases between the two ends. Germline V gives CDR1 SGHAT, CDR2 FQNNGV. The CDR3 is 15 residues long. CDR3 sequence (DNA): TGTGCCAGCAGCTTATTGGTGACAGTTTACGATACGCAGTATTTT. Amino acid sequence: CASSLLVTVYDTQYF.

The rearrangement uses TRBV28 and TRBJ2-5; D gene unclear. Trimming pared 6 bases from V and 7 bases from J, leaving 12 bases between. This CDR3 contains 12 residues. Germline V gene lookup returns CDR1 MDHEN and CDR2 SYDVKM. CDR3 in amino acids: CASSVPEGTQYF. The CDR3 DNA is TGTGCCAGCAGCGTGCCCGAAGGGACCCAGTACTTC.

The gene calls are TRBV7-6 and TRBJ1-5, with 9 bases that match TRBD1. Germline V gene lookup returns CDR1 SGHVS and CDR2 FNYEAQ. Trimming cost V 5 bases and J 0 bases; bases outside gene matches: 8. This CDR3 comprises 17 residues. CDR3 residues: CASSRVTGGFSNQPQHF. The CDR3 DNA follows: TGTGCCAGCAGCCGTGTAACAGGGGGCTTTAGCAATCAGCCCCAGCATTTT.

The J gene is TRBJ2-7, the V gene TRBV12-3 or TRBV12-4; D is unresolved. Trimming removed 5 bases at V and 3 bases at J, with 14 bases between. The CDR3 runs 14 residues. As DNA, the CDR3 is TGTGCCAGCAGTCGCTCGGACCAGGACTACGAGCAGTACTTC. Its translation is CASSRSDQDYEQYF.

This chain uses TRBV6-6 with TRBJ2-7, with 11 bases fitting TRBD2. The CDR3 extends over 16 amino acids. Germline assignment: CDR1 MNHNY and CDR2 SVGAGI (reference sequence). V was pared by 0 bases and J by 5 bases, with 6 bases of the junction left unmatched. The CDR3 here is CASSYSISGGADEQYF. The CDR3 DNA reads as TGTGCCAGCAGTTACTCTATTAGCGGGGGGGCGGACGAGCAGTACTTC.

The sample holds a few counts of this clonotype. Here the CDR3 reads CASSFVESGGDTQYF. CDR3 DNA: TGTGCCAGCAGTTTTGTCGAGAGCGGCGGGGATACGCAGTATTTT. This chain uses TRBV27 with TRBJ2-3; maybe TRBD2 (5 bases). Germline V CDR1 and CDR2: MNHEY, SMNVEV (reference sequence). The CDR3 is 15 residues long. V lost 3 bases to trimming and J lost 6 bases, with 16 bases between them.

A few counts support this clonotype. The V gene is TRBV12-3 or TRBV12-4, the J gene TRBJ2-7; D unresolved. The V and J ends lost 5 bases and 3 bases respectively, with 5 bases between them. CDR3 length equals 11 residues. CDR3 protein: CASSKIYEQYF. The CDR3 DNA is TGTGCCAGCAGTAAAATCTACGAGCAGTACTTC.

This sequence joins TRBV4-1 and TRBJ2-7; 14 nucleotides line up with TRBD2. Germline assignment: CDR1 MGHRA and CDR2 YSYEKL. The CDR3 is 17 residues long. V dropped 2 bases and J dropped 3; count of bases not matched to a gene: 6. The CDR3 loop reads CASSQYGLAGGLYEQYF. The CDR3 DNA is TGCGCCAGCAGCCAATACGGACTAGCGGGAGGACTCTACGAGCAGTACTTC.

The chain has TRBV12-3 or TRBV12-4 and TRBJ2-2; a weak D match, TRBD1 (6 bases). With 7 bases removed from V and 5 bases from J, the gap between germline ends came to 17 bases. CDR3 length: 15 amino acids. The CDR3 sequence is CASTDLQGRTGELFF. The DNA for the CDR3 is TGTGCCAGCACCGACCTTCAGGGGCGAACCGGGGAGCTGTTTTTT.

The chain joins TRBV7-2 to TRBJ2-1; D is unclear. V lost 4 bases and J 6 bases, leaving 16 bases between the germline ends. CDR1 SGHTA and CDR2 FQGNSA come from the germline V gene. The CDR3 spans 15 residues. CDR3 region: CASSSDTPGPNEQFF. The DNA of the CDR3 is TGTGCCAGCAGCTCCGACACCCCGGGCCCCAATGAGCAGTTCTTC.